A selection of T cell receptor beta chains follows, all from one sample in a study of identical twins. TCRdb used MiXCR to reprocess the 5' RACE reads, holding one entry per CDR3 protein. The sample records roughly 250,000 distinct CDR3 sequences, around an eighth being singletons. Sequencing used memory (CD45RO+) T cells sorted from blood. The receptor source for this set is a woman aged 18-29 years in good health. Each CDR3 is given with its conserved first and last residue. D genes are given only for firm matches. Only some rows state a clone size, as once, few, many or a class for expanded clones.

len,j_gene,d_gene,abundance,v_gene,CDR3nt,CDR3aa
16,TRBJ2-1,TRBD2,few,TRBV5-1,TGCGCCAGCAGCTTGGAGGGACTAGCGGGGCACAATGAGCAGTTCTTC,CASSLEGLAGHNEQFF
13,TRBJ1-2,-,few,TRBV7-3,TGTGCCAGCAGCCCCGGATCTAACTATGGCTACACCTTC,CASSPGSNYGYTF
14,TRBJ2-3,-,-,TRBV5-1,TGCGCCAGCAGCGTCGGCGGCTATGGGGATACGCAGTATTTT,CASSVGGYGDTQYF
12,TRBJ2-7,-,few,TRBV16,TGTGCCAGCAGCCAATCCAACTACGAGCAGTACTTC,CASSQSNYEQYF
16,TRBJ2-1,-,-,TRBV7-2,TGTGCCAGCAGCCCCACCCCCGGGGACGGGGGTAATGAGCAGTTCTTC,CASSPTPGDGGNEQFF
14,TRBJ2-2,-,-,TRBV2,TGTGCCAGCATAAAACGAGAGAGAGCAGGGGAGCTGTTTTTT,CASIKRERAGELFF
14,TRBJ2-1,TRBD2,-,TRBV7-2,TGTGCCAGCAGCTTCTTAGCGGGAGGCACTGAGCAGTTCTTC,CASSFLAGGTEQFF
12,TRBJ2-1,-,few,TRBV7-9,TGTGCCAGCAGCTTAGCTCCGGCTAAGCAGTTCTTC,CASSLAPAKQFF
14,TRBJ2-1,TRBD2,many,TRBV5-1,TGCGCCAGCGGGCCTAGCGGGAGTAGCGATGAGCAGTTCTTC,CASGPSGSSDEQFF
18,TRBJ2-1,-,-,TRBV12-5,TGTGCTAGTGCCCTTCGGCTAGTGGCGGGTTTTGGGTACAATGAGCAGTTCTTC,CASALRLVAGFGYNEQFF
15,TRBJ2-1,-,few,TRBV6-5,TGTGCCAGCAGTTACGGCAGCACCTCCTACAATGAGCAGTTCTTC,CASSYGSTSYNEQFF
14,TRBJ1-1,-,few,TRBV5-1,TGCGCCAGCAGCTTGGCGGCGGGGAACACTGAAGCTTTCTTT,CASSLAAGNTEAFF
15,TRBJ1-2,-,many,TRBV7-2,TGTGCCAGCAGCTTAGCATCCCACCTTGGGTATGGCTACACCTTC,CASSLASHLGYGYTF
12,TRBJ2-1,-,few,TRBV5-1,TGCGCCAGCAGCGGTTCCGCAAATGAGCAGTTCTTC,CASSGSANEQFF
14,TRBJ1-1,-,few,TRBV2,TGTGCCAGCAGTGCATCAGGACAGAACACTGAAGCTTTCTTT,CASSASGQNTEAFF
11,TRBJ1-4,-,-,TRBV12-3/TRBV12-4,TGTGCCAGCGGAACTGAGGAAAAACTGTTTTTT,CASGTEEKLFF
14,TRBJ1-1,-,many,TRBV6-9,TGTGCCAGCAGTTGGGGACACCCGAACACTGAAGCTTTCTTT,CASSWGHPNTEAFF
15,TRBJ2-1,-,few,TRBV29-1,TGCAGCGTTGAAGAGGACTTCCTCCCACACAATGAGCAGTTCTTC,CSVEEDFLPHNEQFF
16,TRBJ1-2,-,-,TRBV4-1,TGCGCCAGCAGCCAAGGGTGGGCGGTAGTCAACTATGGCTACACCTTC,CASSQGWAVVNYGYTF
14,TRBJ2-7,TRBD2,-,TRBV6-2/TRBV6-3,TGTGCCAGCAGCATCATAGCGGGAGTACCCGAGCAGTACTTC,CASSIIAGVPEQYF
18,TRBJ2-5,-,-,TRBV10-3,TGTGCCATCAGTTTGAGGCTCGGGCCGACCTACCCCAGAGGGACCCAGTACTTC,CAISLRLGPTYPRGTQYF
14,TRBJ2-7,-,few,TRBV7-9,TGTGCCAGCAGCGGGACACCTAACCCCTACGAGCAGTACTTC,CASSGTPNPYEQYF
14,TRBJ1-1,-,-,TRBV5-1,TGCGCCAGCAGCTTGGAAGGGAGAACCACTGAAGCTTTCTTT,CASSLEGRTTEAFF
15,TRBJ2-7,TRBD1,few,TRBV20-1,TGCAGTGCTAGAAAAACCGGGACAGGGGGTTACGAGCAGTACTTC,CSARKTGTGGYEQYF
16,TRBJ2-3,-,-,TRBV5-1,TGCGCCAGCAGCTTGGCCGTGGGGGAGAGCACAGATACGCAGTATTTT,CASSLAVGESTDTQYF
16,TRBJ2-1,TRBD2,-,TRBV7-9,TGTGCCAGCAGCTTAGTACGCGGGGGCTCCTACAATGAGCAGTTCTTC,CASSLVRGGSYNEQFF
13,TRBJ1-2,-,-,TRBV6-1,TGTGCCAGCAGTGAAGCGTCGGCAGGGAGCTACACCTTC,CASSEASAGSYTF
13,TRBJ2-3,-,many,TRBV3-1,TGTGCCAGCAGCCCGCTAGCGACAGATACGCAGTATTTT,CASSPLATDTQYF
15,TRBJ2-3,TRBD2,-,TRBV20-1,TGCAGTGCTAGAAGACTAGCGGGGGATAAAGATACGCAGTATTTT,CSARRLAGDKDTQYF
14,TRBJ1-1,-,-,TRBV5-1,TGCGCCAGCAGCTTGTCGACACAGAACACTGAAGCTTTCTTT,CASSLSTQNTEAFF
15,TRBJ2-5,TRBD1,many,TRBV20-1,TGCAGTGCTAACCAGGGACAGGGGGATTGGGAGACCCAGTACTTC,CSANQGQGDWETQYF
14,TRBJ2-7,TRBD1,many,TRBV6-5,TGTGCCAGCAGTTACGGGGGGACAGGGAAAGAGCAGTACTTC,CASSYGGTGKEQYF
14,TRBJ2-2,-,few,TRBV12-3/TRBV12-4,TGTGCCAGCAGAGTAGGGTTAAACACCGGGGAGCTGTTTTTT,CASRVGLNTGELFF
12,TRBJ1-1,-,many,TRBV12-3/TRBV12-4,TGTGCCAGCAGACCAGAGAACACTGAAGCTTTCTTT,CASRPENTEAFF
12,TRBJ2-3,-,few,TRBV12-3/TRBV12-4,TGTGCCAGCAGTTTCCCGCCAGATACGCAGTATTTT,CASSFPPDTQYF
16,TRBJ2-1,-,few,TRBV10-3,TGTGCCATCAGTGAGTCAGTAAGGACTGCAACAAATGAGCAGTTCTTC,CAISESVRTATNEQFF
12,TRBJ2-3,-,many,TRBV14,TGTGCCAGCAGCGCCTCGGAAGATACGCAGTATTTT,CASSASEDTQYF
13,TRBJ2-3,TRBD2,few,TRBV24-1,TGTGCCACCAGTGATCATAGCGGGGATACGCAGTATTTT,CATSDHSGDTQYF
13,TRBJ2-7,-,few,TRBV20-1,TGCAGTGCTATGAGCGGGGACACCTACGAGCAGTACTTC,CSAMSGDTYEQYF
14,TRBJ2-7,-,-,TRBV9,TGTGCCAGCAGCGTGAGCGGAGTTGGATACGAGCAGTACTTC,CASSVSGVGYEQYF
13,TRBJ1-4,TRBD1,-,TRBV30,TGTGCCTGGAGCCGGGACAGTAATGAAAAACTGTTTTTT,CAWSRDSNEKLFF
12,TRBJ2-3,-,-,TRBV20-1,TGCAGTGCTTACCGTGGTGGAGATACGCAGTATTTT,CSAYRGGDTQYF
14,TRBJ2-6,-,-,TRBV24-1,TGTGCCACGGAGAACCTCTCTGGGGCCAACGTCCTGACTTTC,CATENLSGANVLTF
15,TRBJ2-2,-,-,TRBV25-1,TGTGCCAGCAGTGGGAAGCAGGAATTCACCGGGGAGCTGTTTTTT,CASSGKQEFTGELFF
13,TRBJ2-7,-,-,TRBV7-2,TGTGCCAGCAGCTTAGCCAAAGGGTACGAGCAGTACTTC,CASSLAKGYEQYF
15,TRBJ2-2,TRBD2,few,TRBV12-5,TGTGCTACCGAACCCGGGACTAGCGGCACCGGGGAGCTGTTTTTT,CATEPGTSGTGELFF
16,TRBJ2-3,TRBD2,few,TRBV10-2,TGCGCCAGCAGGGAACTAGCGGGGGGAAACACAGATACGCAGTATTTT,CASRELAGGNTDTQYF
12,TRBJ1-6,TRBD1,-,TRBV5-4,TGTGCCAGTCGACAGGGTAATTCACCCCTCCACTTT,CASRQGNSPLHF
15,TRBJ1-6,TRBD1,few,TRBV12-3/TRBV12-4,TGTGCCAGCAGGGGGGAACAGGGGGCGGGATCACCCCTCCACTTT,CASRGEQGAGSPLHF
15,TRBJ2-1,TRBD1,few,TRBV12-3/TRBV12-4,TGTGCCAGCAGTTTTCGTCCACAGGGGGACAATGAGCAGTTCTTC,CASSFRPQGDNEQFF